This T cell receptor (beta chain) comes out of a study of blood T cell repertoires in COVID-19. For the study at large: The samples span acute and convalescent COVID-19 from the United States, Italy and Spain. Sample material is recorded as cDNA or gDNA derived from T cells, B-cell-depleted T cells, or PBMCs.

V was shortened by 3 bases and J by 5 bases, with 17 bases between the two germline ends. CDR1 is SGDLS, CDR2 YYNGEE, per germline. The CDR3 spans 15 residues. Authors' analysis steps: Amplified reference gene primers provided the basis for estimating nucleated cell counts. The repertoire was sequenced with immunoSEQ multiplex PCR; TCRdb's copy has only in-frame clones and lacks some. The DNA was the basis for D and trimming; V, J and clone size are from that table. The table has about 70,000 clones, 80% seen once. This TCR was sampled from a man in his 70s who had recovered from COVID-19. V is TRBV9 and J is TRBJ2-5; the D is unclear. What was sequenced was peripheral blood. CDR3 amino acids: CASSDNVRLGETQYF. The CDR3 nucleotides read TGTGCCAGCAGCGACAACGTGAGGCTTGGGGAGACCCAGTACTTC.